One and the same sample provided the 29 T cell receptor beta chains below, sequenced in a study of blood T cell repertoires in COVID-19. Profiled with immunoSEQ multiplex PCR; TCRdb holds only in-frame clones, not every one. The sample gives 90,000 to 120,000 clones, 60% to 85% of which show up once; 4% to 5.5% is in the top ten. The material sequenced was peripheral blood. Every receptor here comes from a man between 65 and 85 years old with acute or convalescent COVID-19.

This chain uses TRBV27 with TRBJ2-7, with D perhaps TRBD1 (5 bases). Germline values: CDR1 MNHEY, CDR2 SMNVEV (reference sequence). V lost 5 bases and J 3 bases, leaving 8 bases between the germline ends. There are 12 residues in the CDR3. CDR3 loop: CASSHRGYEQYF. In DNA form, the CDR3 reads TGTGCCAGCAGTCATAGGGGCTACGAGCAGTACTTC.

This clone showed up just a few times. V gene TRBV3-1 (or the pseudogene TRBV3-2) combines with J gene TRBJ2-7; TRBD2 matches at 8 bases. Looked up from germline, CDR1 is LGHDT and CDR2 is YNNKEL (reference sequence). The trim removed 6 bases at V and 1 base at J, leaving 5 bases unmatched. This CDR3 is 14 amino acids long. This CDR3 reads CASSFIAGSYEQYF. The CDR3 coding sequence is TGTGCCAGCAGTTTTATAGCGGGGTCCTACGAGCAGTACTTC.

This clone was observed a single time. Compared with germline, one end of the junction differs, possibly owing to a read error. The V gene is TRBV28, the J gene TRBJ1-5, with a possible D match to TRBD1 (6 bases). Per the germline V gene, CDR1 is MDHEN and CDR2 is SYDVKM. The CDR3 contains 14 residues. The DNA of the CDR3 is TGTGCCAGCACTCAGGGGATTAGCGATCAGCCCCAGCATTTT. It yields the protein CASTQGISDQPQHF. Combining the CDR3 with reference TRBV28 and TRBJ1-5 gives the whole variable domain DVKVTQSSRYLVKRTGEKVFLECVQDMDHENMFWYRQDPGLGLRLIYFSYDVKMKEKGDIPEGYSVSREKKERFSLILESASTNQTSMYLCASTQGISDQPQHFGDGTRLSIL.

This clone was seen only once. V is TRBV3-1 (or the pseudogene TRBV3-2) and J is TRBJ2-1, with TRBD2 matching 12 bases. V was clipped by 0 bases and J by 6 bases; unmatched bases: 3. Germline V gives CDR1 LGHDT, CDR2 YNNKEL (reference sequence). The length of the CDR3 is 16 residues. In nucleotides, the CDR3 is TGTGCCAGCAGCCAAGATCTAGCGGGGGGGCCCAATGAGCAGTTCTTC. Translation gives CASSQDLAGGPNEQFF.

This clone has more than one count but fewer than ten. This chain's CDR3 is CSVKTGIFYNEQFF. The CDR3 coding sequence is TGCAGCGTAAAGACAGGCATCTTCTACAATGAGCAGTTCTTC. The gene calls are TRBV29-1 and TRBJ2-1, with D perhaps matching TRBD1 (6 bases). The CDR3 loop spans 14 amino acids. V lost 6 bases and J lost 3, with 15 bases in between. The germline gives CDR1 SQVTM, CDR2 ANQGSEA.

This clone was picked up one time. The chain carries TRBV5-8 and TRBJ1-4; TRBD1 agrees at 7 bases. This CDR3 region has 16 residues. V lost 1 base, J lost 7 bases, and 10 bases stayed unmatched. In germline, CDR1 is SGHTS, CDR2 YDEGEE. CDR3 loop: CASSLPTGSGTEKLFF. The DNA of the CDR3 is TGTGCCAGCAGCTTGCCGACAGGGTCGGGGACTGAAAAACTGTTTTTT.

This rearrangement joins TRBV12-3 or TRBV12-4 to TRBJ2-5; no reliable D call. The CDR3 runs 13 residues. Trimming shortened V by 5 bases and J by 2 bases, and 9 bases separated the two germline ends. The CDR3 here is CASSPRVQETQYF. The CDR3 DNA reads TGTGCCAGCAGTCCCCGGGTGCAAGAGACCCAGTACTTC.

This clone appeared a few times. CDR3 protein: CASSPGQGRNSPLHF. CDR3 DNA sequence: TGTGCCAGCAGCCCCGGACAGGGAAGAAATTCACCCCTCCACTTT. V and J are TRBV7-2 and TRBJ1-6; 8 nucleotides line up with TRBD1. This CDR3 contains 15 residues. Trimming took 5 bases from V and 7 from J; bases not matched to a gene: 7. The germline gives CDR1 SGHTA, CDR2 FQGNSA.

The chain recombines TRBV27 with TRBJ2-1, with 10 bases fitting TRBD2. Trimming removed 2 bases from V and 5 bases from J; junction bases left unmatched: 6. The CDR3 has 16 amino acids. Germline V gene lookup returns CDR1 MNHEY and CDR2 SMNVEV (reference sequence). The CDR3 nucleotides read TGTGCCAGCAGTTTAGTCGGTAGCGGGGGGAACAATGAGCAGTTCTTC. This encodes CASSLVGSGGNNEQFF.

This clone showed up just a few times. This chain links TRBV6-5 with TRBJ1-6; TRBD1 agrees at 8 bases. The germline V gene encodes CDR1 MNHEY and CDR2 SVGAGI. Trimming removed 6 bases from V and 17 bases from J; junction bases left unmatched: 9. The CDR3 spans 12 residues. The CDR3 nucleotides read TGTGCCAGCAGCTTGGACAGGGCTCGTTTCCACTTT. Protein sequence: CASSLDRARFHF.

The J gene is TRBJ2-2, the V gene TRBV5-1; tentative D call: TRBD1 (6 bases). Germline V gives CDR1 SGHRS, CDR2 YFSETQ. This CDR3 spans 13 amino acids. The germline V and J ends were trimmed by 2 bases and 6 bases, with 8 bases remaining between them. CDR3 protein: CASSFPGAGELFF. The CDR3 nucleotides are TGCGCCAGCAGCTTTCCAGGGGCCGGGGAGCTGTTTTTT.

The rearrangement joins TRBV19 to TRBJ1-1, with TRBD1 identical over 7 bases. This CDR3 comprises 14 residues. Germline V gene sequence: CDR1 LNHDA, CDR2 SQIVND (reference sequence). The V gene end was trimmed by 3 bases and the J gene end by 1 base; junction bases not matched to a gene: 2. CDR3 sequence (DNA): TGTGCCAGTAGTATCGGGACAGAGAACACTGAAGCTTTCTTT. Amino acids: CASSIGTENTEAFF.

CDR3 nucleotides: TGCGCCAGCAGCCACGCGGGACCCTCGAACACCGGGGAGCTGTTTTTT. Protein sequence: CASSHAGPSNTGELFF. This rearrangement joins TRBV5-1 to TRBJ2-2, with a tentative D call TRBD2 (6 bases). CDR3 length equals 16 residues. The germline CDR1 and CDR2 sequences are SGHRS and YFSETQ. The V gene lost 4 bases and the J gene lost 0 bases, with 13 bases spanning the gap.

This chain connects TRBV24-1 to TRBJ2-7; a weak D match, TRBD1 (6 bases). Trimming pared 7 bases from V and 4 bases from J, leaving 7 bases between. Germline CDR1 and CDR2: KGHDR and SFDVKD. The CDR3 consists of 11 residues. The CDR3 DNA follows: TGTGCCACCAGCCAGGGGTACGAGCAGTACTTC. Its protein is CATSQGYEQYF.

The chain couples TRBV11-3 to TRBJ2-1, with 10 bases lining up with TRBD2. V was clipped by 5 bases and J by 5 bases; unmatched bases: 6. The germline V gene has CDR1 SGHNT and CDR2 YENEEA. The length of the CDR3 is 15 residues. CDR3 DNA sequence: TGTGCCAGCAGCATTAGCGGGGGGTCCAACAATGAGCAGTTCTTC. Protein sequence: CASSISGGSNNEQFF.

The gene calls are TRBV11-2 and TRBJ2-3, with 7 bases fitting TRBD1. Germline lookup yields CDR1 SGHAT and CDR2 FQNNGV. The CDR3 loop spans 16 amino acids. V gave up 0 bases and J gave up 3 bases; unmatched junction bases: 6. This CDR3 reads CASSLEWTGATDTQYF. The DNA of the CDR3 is TGTGCCAGCAGCTTAGAATGGACAGGAGCGACAGATACGCAGTATTTT.

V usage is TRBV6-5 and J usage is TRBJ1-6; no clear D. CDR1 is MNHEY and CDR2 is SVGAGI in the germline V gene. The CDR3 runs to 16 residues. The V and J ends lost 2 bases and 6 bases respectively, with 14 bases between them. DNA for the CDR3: TGTGCCAGCAGTTACGTGGGAGGGCCTAGTAATTCACCCCTCCACTTT. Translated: CASSYVGGPSNSPLHF.

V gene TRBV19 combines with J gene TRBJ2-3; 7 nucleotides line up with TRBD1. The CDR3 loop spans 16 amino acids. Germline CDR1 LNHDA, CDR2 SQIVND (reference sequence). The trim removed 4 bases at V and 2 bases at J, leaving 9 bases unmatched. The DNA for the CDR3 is TGTGCCAGTAGTACCAGGACAGGTAGATTCACAGATACGCAGTATTTT. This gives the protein CASSTRTGRFTDTQYF. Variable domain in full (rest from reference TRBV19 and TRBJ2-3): DGGITQSPKYLFRKEGQNVTLSCEQNLNHDAMYWYRQDPGQGLRLIYYSQIVNDFQKGDIAEGYSVSREKKESFPLTVTSAQKNPTAFYLCASSTRTGRFTDTQYFGPGTRLTVL.

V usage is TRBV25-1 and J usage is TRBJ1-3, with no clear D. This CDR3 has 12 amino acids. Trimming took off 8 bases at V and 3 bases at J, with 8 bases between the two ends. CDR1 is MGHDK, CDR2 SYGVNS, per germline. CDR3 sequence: CASLGFGNTIYF. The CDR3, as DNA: TGTGCCAGCCTCGGGTTTGGAAACACCATATATTTT.

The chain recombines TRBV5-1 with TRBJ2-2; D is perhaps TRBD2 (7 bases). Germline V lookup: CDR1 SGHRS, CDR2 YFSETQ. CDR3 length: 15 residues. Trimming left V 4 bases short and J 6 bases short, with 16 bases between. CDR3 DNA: TGCGCCAGCAGCGGGGGGGCCGAGGGGGCCGGGGAGCTGTTTTTT. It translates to CASSGGAEGAGELFF.

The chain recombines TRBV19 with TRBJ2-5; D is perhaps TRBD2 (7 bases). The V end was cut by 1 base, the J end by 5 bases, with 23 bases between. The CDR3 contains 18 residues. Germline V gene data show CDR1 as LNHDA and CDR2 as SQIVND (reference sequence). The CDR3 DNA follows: TGTGCCAGTAGTATAGTGGGTTGGGGGGGGCCTTTTATGGAGACCCAGTACTTC. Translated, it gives CASSIVGWGGPFMETQYF. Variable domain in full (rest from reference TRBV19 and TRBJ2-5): DGGITQSPKYLFRKEGQNVTLSCEQNLNHDAMYWYRQDPGQGLRLIYYSQIVNDFQKGDIAEGYSVSREKKESFPLTVTSAQKNPTAFYLCASSIVGWGGPFMETQYFGPGTRLLVL.

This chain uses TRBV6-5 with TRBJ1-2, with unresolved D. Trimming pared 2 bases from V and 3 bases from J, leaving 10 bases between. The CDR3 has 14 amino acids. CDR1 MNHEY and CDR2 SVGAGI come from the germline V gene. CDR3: CASSYNQAYYGYTF. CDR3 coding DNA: TGTGCCAGCAGTTACAACCAGGCCTACTATGGCTACACCTTC.

The CDR3 DNA reads TGTGCCAGCAGCTTCGCACACACGGGGGAGACCCAGTACTTC. Protein product: CASSFAHTGETQYF. V gene TRBV5-8 combines with J gene TRBJ2-5; perhaps TRBD2 as D (5 bases). The CDR3 has 14 amino acids. The ends were cut back, 2 bases at V and 5 bases at J, with 13 bases in the middle. Germline CDR1 and CDR2: SGHTS and YDEGEE.

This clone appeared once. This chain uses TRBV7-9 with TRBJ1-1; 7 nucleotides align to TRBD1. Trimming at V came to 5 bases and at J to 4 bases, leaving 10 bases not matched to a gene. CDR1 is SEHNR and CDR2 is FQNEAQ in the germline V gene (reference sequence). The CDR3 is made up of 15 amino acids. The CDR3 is CASSLPDRLVTEAFF. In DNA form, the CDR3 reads TGTGCCAGCAGCCTCCCGGACAGGTTGGTCACTGAAGCTTTCTTT.

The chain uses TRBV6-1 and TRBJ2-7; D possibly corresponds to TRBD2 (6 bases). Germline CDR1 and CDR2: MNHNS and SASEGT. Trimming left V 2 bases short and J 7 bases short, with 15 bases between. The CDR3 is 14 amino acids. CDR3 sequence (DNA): TGTGCCAGCAGTGAACGCTGGGGGGAAGGGGAGCAGTACTTC. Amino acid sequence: CASSERWGEGEQYF.

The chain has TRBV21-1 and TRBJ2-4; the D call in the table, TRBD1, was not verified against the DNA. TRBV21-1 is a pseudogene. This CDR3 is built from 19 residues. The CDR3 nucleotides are TGTGCCAGCAGCAAAGTTGCGGACACCCGACCTAGTTCCAAAAACATTCAGTACTTC. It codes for CASSKVADTRPSSKNIQYF.

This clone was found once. The CDR3 region is CASSPSESTDTQYF. The CDR3 coding sequence is TGTGCCAGCAGCCCTAGCGAGAGCACAGATACGCAGTATTTT. This rearrangement joins TRBV7-9 to TRBJ2-3; a possible D gene is TRBD2 (6 bases). The CDR3 has 14 residues. Trimming removed 5 bases from V and 0 bases from J, with 9 bases in between. Germline values: CDR1 SEHNR, CDR2 FQNEAQ (reference sequence).

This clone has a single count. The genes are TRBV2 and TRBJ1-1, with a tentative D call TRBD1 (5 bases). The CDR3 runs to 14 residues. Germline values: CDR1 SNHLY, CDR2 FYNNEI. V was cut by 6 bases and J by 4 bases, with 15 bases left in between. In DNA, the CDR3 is TGTGCCAGCAGCGTCGGGGGGTTTGGCACTGAAGCTTTCTTT. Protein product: CASSVGGFGTEAFF.

CDR3 in DNA: TGCGCCAGCAGCTTGAAGAGGGAGCAAAATACTGCAACTAATGAAAAACTGTTTTTT. Translated: CASSLKREQNTATNEKLFF. This chain joins TRBV5-1 and TRBJ1-4; no definite D call. V was trimmed by 1 base and J by 0 bases, leaving 19 bases between them. CDR1 and CDR2 (germline): SGHRS, YFSETQ. This CDR3 has 19 residues.